Described below is a single T cell receptor (beta chain) sequence and its context. No antigen is known for it. The sample comes from a study of OX40 agonist ivuxolimab in advanced cancers. For the study at large: It was permissible to have had prior anti-PD-1, anti-PD-L1 or anti-CTLA-4 therapy, and about 40% had some. Partial responses occurred in three patients (one hepatocellular carcinoma, two cutaneous melanoma).

Points from the study as a whole: At doses 0.1 to 3.0 mg/kg, CD4+ and CD8+ clones expanded. Among the lowest peripheral clonal expansion occurred in 0.1-3.0 mg/kg partial responders.

The data were produced by immunoSEQ multiplex PCR, yet TCRdb's version contains in-frame clones alone and is incomplete. The repertoire consists of 39,000 or so clones, with roughly 90% occurring once and the leading ten covering over 10%. The CDR3 is 15 residues long. V was pared by 0 bases and J by 8 bases, with 5 bases of the junction left unmatched. CDR1 is SGDLS and CDR2 is YYNGEE in the germline V gene. The chain joins TRBV9 to TRBJ2-1, with 10 bases identical to TRBD1. This TCR was recovered from an adult with an advanced solid tumor such as melanoma, head and neck, liver or kidney cancer. The source was CD4+ or CD8+ T cells sorted from blood, collected in a trial of the OX40 agonist ivuxolimab. The CDR3 spells CASSVAGQGVYEQFF. CDR3 sequence (DNA): TGTGCCAGCAGCGTAGCTGGACAGGGGGTCTATGAGCAGTTCTTC. Drawing the rest from reference TRBV9 and TRBJ2-1, the complete variable domain is DSGVTQTPKHLITATGQRVTLRCSPRSGDLSVYWYQQSLDQGLQFLIQYYNGEERAKGNILERFSAQQFPDLHSELNLSSLELGDSALYFCASSVAGQGVYEQFFGPGTRLTVL.